This TCR beta chain emerged from a study of siplizumab effects on memory and regulatory T cells (dated by TCRdb to between 2018 and 2021). Concerning the study at large: The study looked at the effect of siplizumab, an anti-CD2 antibody, on alloreactive T-cell subsets in allogeneic mixed lymphocyte reactions made from human PBMCs.

A note on this clone: There is no known antigen for this receptor. No quality values exist for individual bases; no much larger clone is one base distant.

The paper's findings and limits, for the study overall: Greater diversity appeared to be present in unstimulated naive T cells than in memory T cells, and a substantial contribution to the alloresponse seemed to be made by naive cells. Sequences below about 10^-5 frequency were poorly captured, so only a minor fraction of alloreactive clones could be mapped to unstimulated subsets. Siplizumab significantly reduced the cumulative frequency of alloreactive sequences traceable to unstimulated CD4+ memory T cells. In reactions with siplizumab, an average of about 69% of mappable alloreactive CD4+ clones were Treg-derived, compared with 26.9% in control reactions. Roughly 80-97% of proliferating CD4+ or CD8+ clones could not be assigned a naive or memory phenotype. Whether proliferating Tregs from siplizumab cultures actually had suppressive function was not functionally confirmed.

Sequences SGHRS (CDR1) and YFSETQ (CDR2) are obtained from the germline V gene. The CDR3, from cysteine to phenylalanine, totals 15 residues. This entry keeps only the CDR3 DNA: 45 bases, framed from base 1. The germline V end is reduced by 1 base and the J end by 2 bases; junction bases left unmatched: 5. Libraries were made using the immunoSEQ multiplex PCR assay. The deep sequencing platform assayed around 95,000 TCR templates per sample. Genomic DNA extracted from sorted T cells was the material used for TCRbeta CDR3 sequencing. The study's own analysis went as follows. Clonal analysis of TCRbeta CDR3 data was done in the R programming language. Alloreactive CD4+ and CD8+ clones were identified by comparing unstimulated samples to CFSE-low samples taken after the reaction. Regulatory or non-regulatory origin was assigned to alloreactive CD4+ clones by matching of sequences to sorted unstimulated Treg and non-Treg repertoires. TCRdb limited this immuneACCESS table to in-frame rearrangements with V and J called. A share of clones is missing; checked studies link under half to unresolved V genes, and the rest is unexplained. Clone size and the V and J calls come from that table; the DNA yielded D and trimming. For this sample the table gives under 150,000 clones, of which about 95% were detected only once. The biggest ten clones account for around 1.7% of the sample.

Sorted unstimulated T cells and proliferating T cells recovered from mixed lymphocyte reactions were subjected to TCRbeta CDR3 sequencing. Fresh whole blood from ten HLA-typed healthy donors was used as the source from which PBMCs were isolated. To map where alloreactive clones came from, unstimulated CD4+ non-regulatory T cells were FACS-sorted. The specimen was non-Treg CD4+ T cells sorted from blood. The meaning of the sample's cell subset or site label: FACS-sorted unstimulated CD4+ non-regulatory T cells. The V and J segments used are TRBV5-1 and TRBJ1-2; TRBD1 matches 7 bases in the middle. The TCR originated in a human donor in good health. The DNA sequence follows: TGCGCCAGCAGCTTGTACCCGGGACAGAACTATGGCTACACCTTC. It specifies CASSLYPGQNYGYTF.